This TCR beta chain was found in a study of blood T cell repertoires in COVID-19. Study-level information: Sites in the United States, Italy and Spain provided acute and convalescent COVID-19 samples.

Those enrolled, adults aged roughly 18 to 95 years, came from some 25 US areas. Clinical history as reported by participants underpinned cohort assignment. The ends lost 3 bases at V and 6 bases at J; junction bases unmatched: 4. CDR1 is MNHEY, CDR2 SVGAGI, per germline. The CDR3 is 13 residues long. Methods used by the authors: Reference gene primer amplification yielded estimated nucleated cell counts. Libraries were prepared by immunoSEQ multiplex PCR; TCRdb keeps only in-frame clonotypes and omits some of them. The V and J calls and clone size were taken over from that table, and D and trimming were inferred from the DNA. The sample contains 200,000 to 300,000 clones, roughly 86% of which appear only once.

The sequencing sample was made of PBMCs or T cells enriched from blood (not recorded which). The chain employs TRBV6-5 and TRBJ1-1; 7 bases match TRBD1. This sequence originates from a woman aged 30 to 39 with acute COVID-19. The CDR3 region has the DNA TGTGCCAGCAGTTATGGGACAGTCTCTGAAGCTTTCTTT. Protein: CASSYGTVSEAFF.